Shown below are 25 T cell receptor beta chains from a single sample sequenced in a study of T cell responses to AZD1222 COVID-19 vaccine. Clones were read by immunoSEQ multiplex PCR, and TCRdb kept only the in-frame ones, dropping some. In the table there are some 180,000 clones, roughly 91% of which are singletons. Source: peripheral blood, taken 28 days after the second AZD1222 dose. The receptors were gathered from an adult who received the AZD1222 COVID-19 vaccine.

This sequence joins TRBV18 and TRBJ2-7, with D unclear. The CDR3 spans 11 residues. Germline CDR1 is KGHSH and CDR2 is LQKENI. Trimming stripped 5 bases from V and 2 bases from J, with 4 bases between. The CDR3 DNA is TGTGCCAGCTCATCGACCTACGAGCAGTACTTC. Protein sequence: CASSSTYEQYF.

Only a few counts were recorded for this clone. The V gene is TRBV2, the J gene TRBJ2-7, with D hard to call. The V and J ends lost 7 bases and 6 bases respectively, with 10 bases between them. The CDR3 contains 11 residues. Germline V gene lookup returns CDR1 SNHLY and CDR2 FYNNEI. Written as DNA, the CDR3 is TGTGCCAGCATAAGATCGGTCGAGCAGTACTTC. It is translated as CASIRSVEQYF.

The CDR3 region has the DNA TGTGCCGTCAAAGTAGGGGCCACCTACGAGCAGTACTTC. This gives the protein CAVKVGATYEQYF. V usage is TRBV6-5 and J usage is TRBJ2-7, with D possibly TRBD1 on 5 matching bases. Germline V CDR1 and CDR2: MNHEY, SVGAGI. The germline V and J ends were trimmed by 11 bases and 2 bases, with 16 bases remaining between them. The CDR3 sequence is 13 residues long.

V and J are TRBV6-1 and TRBJ1-5; 11 nucleotides agree with TRBD1. The CDR3 extends over 16 amino acids. Germline CDR1 MNHNS, CDR2 SASEGT. The V segment lost 3 bases and the J segment 3 bases; nucleotides outside the gene matches: 4. CDR3 region: CASSEGTGGHNQPQHF. CDR3 bases: TGTGCCAGCAGTGAGGGGACAGGGGGACACAATCAGCCCCAGCATTTT.

This rearrangement joins TRBV10-3 to TRBJ1-2; D remains ambiguous. This CDR3 has 13 residues. Germline V gene data show CDR1 as ENHRY and CDR2 as SYGVKD. V was trimmed by 4 bases and J by 4 bases, leaving 10 bases between them. The CDR3 reads CAISVDIRYGYTF. Written as DNA, the CDR3 is TGTGCCATCAGTGTGGATATCCGCTATGGCTACACCTTC.

This sequence joins TRBV11-3 and TRBJ2-1; D not certain. Germline V CDR1 and CDR2: SGHNT, YENEEA. The CDR3 length is 15 residues. The V gene lost 0 bases and the J gene lost 8 bases, with 14 bases spanning the gap. For the CDR3, the DNA is TGTGCCAGCAGCTTAGATTCGGGCCTTCCCGATGAGCAGTTCTTC. This encodes CASSLDSGLPDEQFF. Full variable domain (rest looked up from reference TRBV11-3 and TRBJ2-1): EAGVVQSPRYKIIEKKQPVAFWCNPISGHNTLYWYLQNLGQGPELLIRYENEEAVDDSQLPKDRFSAERLKGVDSTLKIQPAELGDSAVYLCASSLDSGLPDEQFFGPGTRLTVL.

The V and J genes are TRBV6-5 and TRBJ1-5; TRBD1 might be the D (5 bases). The germline CDR1 and CDR2 sequences are MNHEY and SVGAGI. Trimming took 5 bases from V and 7 from J, leaving 15 bases between them. This CDR3 has 14 amino acids. In nucleotides, the CDR3 is TGTGCCAGCAGTCCAGAAGGGGAAGGACAGCCCCAGCATTTT. Protein sequence: CASSPEGEGQPQHF.

V and J are TRBV11-2 and TRBJ2-1; D ambiguous. Trimming removed 2 bases from V and 5 bases from J, with 10 bases in between. The CDR3 runs 14 residues. Germline V gene data show CDR1 as SGHAT and CDR2 as FQNNGV. The CDR3 nucleotides read TGTGCCAGCAGCTTACTCCGGCTCAACAATGAGCAGTTCTTC. It translates to CASSLLRLNNEQFF.

The genes are TRBV29-1 and TRBJ1-2; possibly TRBD1 for D (5 bases). Germline V gives CDR1 SQVTM, CDR2 ANQGSEA. This CDR3 spans 14 amino acids. V was shortened by 6 bases and J by 3 bases, with 17 bases between the two germline ends. This chain's CDR3 is CSVPSEGFHYGYTF. In DNA, the CDR3 is TGCAGCGTCCCCAGCGAGGGGTTCCACTATGGCTACACCTTC.

The V and J genes are TRBV5-1 and TRBJ2-3, with D uncertain. Germline CDR1 is SGHRS and CDR2 is YFSETQ. This CDR3 has 13 residues. Trimming removed 1 base from V and 4 bases from J, with 7 bases in between. CDR3 amino acids: CASSLNTADTQYF. The CDR3 DNA is TGCGCCAGCAGCTTGAACACGGCAGATACGCAGTATTTT. Full variable domain (remainder filled in from reference TRBV5-1 and TRBJ2-3): KAGVTQTPRYLIKTRGQQVTLSCSPISGHRSVSWYQQTPGQGLQFLFEYFSETQRNKGNFPGRFSGRQFSNSRSEMNVSTLELGDSALYLCASSLNTADTQYFGPGTRLTVL.

This chain joins TRBV13 and TRBJ2-1; D gene ambiguous. Germline V lookup: CDR1 PRHDT, CDR2 FYEKMQ (reference sequence). Trimming removed 1 base at V and 7 bases at J, with 5 bases between. The CDR3 sequence is 12 residues long. This CDR3 reads CASSLAGNEQFF. The CDR3 region has the DNA TGTGCCAGCAGCTTAGCCGGGAATGAGCAGTTCTTC. The whole variable domain, filled in from reference TRBV13 and TRBJ2-1, reads AAGVIQSPRHLIKEKRETATLKCYPIPRHDTVYWYQQGPGQDPQFLISFYEKMQSDKGSIPDRFSAQQFSDYHSELNMSSLELGDSALYFCASSLAGNEQFFGPGTRLTVL.

Concerning this clone itself: Other DNA variants within this sample encode the same CDR3. V and J are TRBV28 and TRBJ2-7, with D unresolved. CDR3 length equals 11 residues. Trimming pared 9 bases from V and 1 base from J, leaving 7 bases between. CDR1 MDHEN and CDR2 SYDVKM come from the germline V gene. The CDR3 nucleotides read TGTGCCAGTCGGTCGTCCTACGAGCAGTACTTC. Translating gives CASRSSYEQYF. Full variable domain (missing parts from reference TRBV28 and TRBJ2-7): DVKVTQSSRYLVKRTGEKVFLECVQDMDHENMFWYRQDPGLGLRLIYFSYDVKMKEKGDIPEGYSVSREKKERFSLILESASTNQTSMYLCASRSSYEQYFGPGTRLTVT.

The chain carries TRBV3-1 (or the pseudogene TRBV3-2) and TRBJ2-7; D unclear. Between the trimmed V and J ends, which lost 4 bases and 1 base, there was a span of 2 bases. The germline V gene has CDR1 LGHDT and CDR2 YNNKEL (reference sequence). The CDR3 length is 11 residues. The CDR3 DNA sequence: TGTGCCAGCAGCCGATCCTACGAGCAGTACTTC. This codes for CASSRSYEQYF.

This chain joins TRBV29-1 and TRBJ2-3; 10 nucleotides match TRBD2. The CDR3 consists of 15 residues. Losses at the gene ends were 1 base for V and 5 bases for J; bases not matched to a gene: 6. Germline V CDR1 and CDR2: SQVTM, ANQGSEA. The chain's CDR3 is CSVEASSGREDTQYF. The CDR3 nucleotides read TGCAGCGTTGAAGCCTCTAGCGGGAGAGAAGATACGCAGTATTTT.

The chain links TRBV2 to TRBJ2-7; the D gene is possibly TRBD2 (6 bases). The CDR3 spans 12 residues. CDR1 SNHLY and CDR2 FYNNEI come from the germline V gene. The ends were cut back, 2 bases at V and 6 bases at J, with 8 bases in the middle. The chain's CDR3 is CASSEMGGEQYF. The CDR3, as DNA: TGTGCCAGCAGTGAAATGGGGGGCGAGCAGTACTTC.

The chain is built from TRBV19 and TRBJ2-1; no clear D gene. The CDR3 is 14 amino acids. The ends were cut back, 2 bases at V and 5 bases at J, with 10 bases in the middle. Germline assignment: CDR1 LNHDA and CDR2 SQIVND (reference sequence). The CDR3 sequence: CASSILGLNNEQFF. Here the CDR3 DNA reads TGTGCCAGTAGTATATTGGGCCTGAACAATGAGCAGTTCTTC.

This chain links TRBV7-7 with TRBJ2-2; either TRBD1 or TRBD2 may fit D (5 bases each). V was clipped by 4 bases and J by 7 bases, with 16 bases between them. This CDR3 contains 15 residues. CDR1 and CDR2 (germline): SSHAT, FNYEAQ (reference sequence). The CDR3 DNA sequence: TGTGCCAGCAGCTCAGGACAAATGGGGAGCGGGGAGCTGTTTTTT. The encoded protein is CASSSGQMGSGELFF.

The rearrangement uses TRBV7-2 and TRBJ1-2; no firm D call. CDR3 size: 16 residues. V gave up 1 base and J gave up 8 bases, with 20 bases separating them. The germline V gene encodes CDR1 SGHTA and CDR2 FQGNSA. This CDR3 is CASSLVFSNSGGGYTF. The CDR3 coding sequence is TGTGCCAGCAGCTTAGTCTTCAGCAATTCGGGTGGCGGCTACACCTTC. Full variable domain (remainder filled in from reference TRBV7-2 and TRBJ1-2): GAGVSQSPSNKVTEKGKDVELRCDPISGHTALYWYRQSLGQGLEFLIYFQGNSAPDKSGLPSDRFSAERTGGSVSTLTIQRTQQEDSAVYLCASSLVFSNSGGGYTFGSGTRLTVV.

The J gene is TRBJ1-3, the V gene TRBV10-3; D call uncertain. The ends were cut back, 0 bases at V and 0 bases at J, with 6 bases in the middle. Germline assignment: CDR1 ENHRY and CDR2 SYGVKD. The CDR3 has 15 residues. The DNA for the CDR3 is TGTGCCATCAGTGAGTCCCAGGACTCTGGAAACACCATATATTTT. Translation: CAISESQDSGNTIYF.

V is TRBV6-5 and J is TRBJ1-2; D is unclear. V was trimmed by 0 bases and J by 2 bases, leaving 7 bases between them. Germline CDR1 MNHEY, CDR2 SVGAGI. This CDR3 region has 14 residues. CDR3 DNA sequence: TGTGCCAGCAGTTACTCGTCCAGCAACTATGGCTACACCTTC. Translation: CASSYSSSNYGYTF.

The gene calls are TRBV3-1 (or the pseudogene TRBV3-2) and TRBJ1-3; D perhaps matches TRBD1 (5 bases). The germline gives CDR1 LGHDT, CDR2 YNNKEL (reference sequence). The CDR3 loop spans 15 amino acids. V was clipped by 0 bases and J by 2 bases, with 8 bases between them. CDR3 nucleotide sequence: TGTGCCAGCAGCCAAGATAGAGGGGCTGGAAACACCATATATTTT. Its translation: CASSQDRGAGNTIYF.

The V call is TRBV21-1, the J call TRBJ2-5; the D call of TRBD1 is as the table states it, not checked on the DNA. TRBV21-1 is termed a pseudogene. The CDR3 sequence is 15 residues long. Written as DNA, the CDR3 is TGTGCCAGCAGCAACGACAGGGGGCGGAGGGAGACCCAGTACTTC. This gives the protein CASSNDRGRRETQYF.

The V call is TRBV2, the J call TRBJ2-3, with D perhaps given as TRBD1 or TRBD2 (6 bases each). The V and J ends lost 6 bases and 2 bases respectively, with 21 bases between them. The germline V gene has CDR1 SNHLY and CDR2 FYNNEI. This CDR3 region has 17 residues. CDR3 nucleotide sequence: TGTGCCAGCAGCGGTCCGGGACACCGGGACTTCACAGATACGCAGTATTTT. It codes for CASSGPGHRDFTDTQYF. Looking up the rest from reference TRBV2 and TRBJ2-3 gives the full variable domain: EPEVTQTPSHQVTQMGQEVILRCVPISNHLYFYWYRQILGQKVEFLVSFYNNEISEKSEIFDDQFSVERPDGSNFTLKIRSTKLEDSAMYFCASSGPGHRDFTDTQYFGPGTRLTVL.

The chain links TRBV4-3 to TRBJ1-4; 9 bases match TRBD1. This CDR3 spans 16 amino acids. V was clipped by 0 bases and J by 8 bases; unmatched bases: 7. CDR1 and CDR2 (germline): LGHNA, YSLEER. For the CDR3, the DNA is TGCGCCAGCAGCCAAGAAATCTGGGACAGGGCCGAAAAACTGTTTTTT. It specifies CASSQEIWDRAEKLFF.

V and J are TRBV6-5 and TRBJ1-5; weak D call: TRBD1 (6 bases). V shed 8 bases and J shed 5 bases, with 13 bases lying between them. The CDR3 has 13 amino acids. Per germline, CDR1 MNHEY and CDR2 SVGAGI. In DNA, the CDR3 is TGTGCCAGCCAAAACAGGGTTGATCAGCCCCAGCATTTT. The encoded protein is CASQNRVDQPQHF.